These 8 T cell receptor beta chains share one sample of origin, sequenced in a study of blood T cell repertoires in COVID-19. Only in-frame clones appear in the TCRdb table, and some are missing; sequencing was by immunoSEQ multiplex PCR. The table lists hundreds of thousands of clones, around nine tenths of them singletons, with 1.5% to 2% in the top ten. The source material was PBMCs or T cells enriched from blood (not recorded which). The receptors derive from a woman between 50 and 59 years old who had recovered from COVID-19.

This clone was recorded a few times. The chain uses TRBV27 and TRBJ1-4; 10 positions agree with TRBD1. Germline-derived CDR1 and CDR2 are MNHEY and SMNVEV (reference sequence). The CDR3 has 17 residues. V shed 5 bases and J 2 bases; nucleotides not matched to a gene: 8. The CDR3 here is CASSPGDRGFTNEKLFF. The CDR3, as DNA: TGTGCCAGCAGTCCTGGGGACAGGGGCTTTACTAATGAAAAACTGTTTTTT.

The chain recombines TRBV5-1 with TRBJ1-2; TRBD1 aligns across 9 bases. With V trimmed by 1 base and J by 6 bases, 7 bases remained unmatched. The CDR3 is 15 amino acids. Germline values: CDR1 SGHRS, CDR2 YFSETQ. In nucleotides, the CDR3 is TGCGCCAGCAGCTTGTCTGGACAGGGGACGGATGGCTACACCTTC. It yields the protein CASSLSGQGTDGYTF.

The rearrangement uses TRBV7-8 and TRBJ2-7, with D perhaps TRBD1 (5 bases). Germline CDR1 is SGHVS and CDR2 is FQNEAQ. The CDR3 has 13 residues. Between the trimmed V and J ends, which lost 4 bases and 6 bases, there was a span of 13 bases. The CDR3 loop is CASSYHRGGEQYF. Here the CDR3 DNA reads TGTGCCAGCAGCTACCATAGGGGCGGCGAGCAGTACTTC.

As DNA, the CDR3 is TGTGCCAGCAGCGCAACTAGCGGGAGCACAGATACGCAGTATTTT. This encodes CASSATSGSTDTQYF. The chain recombines TRBV7-2 with TRBJ2-3; 9 bases are shared with TRBD2. The CDR3 totals 15 residues. Trimming took 5 bases from V and 0 from J; bases not matched to a gene: 3. Germline CDR1 SGHTA, CDR2 FQGNSA.

The rearrangement uses TRBV10-3 and TRBJ1-4, with 7 bases matching TRBD1. V shed 8 bases and J 4 bases; nucleotides not matched to a gene: 4. The germline V gene has CDR1 ENHRY and CDR2 SYGVKD. The CDR3 length is 13 residues. This chain's CDR3 is CAISGQFNEKLFF. CDR3 DNA sequence: TGTGCCATCTCGGGACAGTTTAATGAAAAACTGTTTTTT.

This chain links TRBV9 with TRBJ1-3, with D perhaps TRBD1 (6 bases). The germline V and J ends were trimmed by 4 bases and 1 base, with 18 bases remaining between them. CDR1 and CDR2 (germline): SGDLS, YYNGEE. This CDR3 is built from 17 residues. CDR3 coding DNA: TGTGCCAGCAGCCAAGGCGTGGGGGCATGGTCTGGAAACACCATATATTTT. It specifies CASSQGVGAWSGNTIYF.

V is TRBV28 and J is TRBJ1-4, with 8 bases that match TRBD1. The junction had 4 bases not matched to a gene; V was cut back by 6 bases and J by 1 base. Germline-derived CDR1 and CDR2 are MDHEN and SYDVKM. The CDR3 extends over 15 amino acids. CDR3 nucleotides: TGTGCCAGCAGCTCAGGGGGCGTAACTAATGAAAAACTGTTTTTT. Its protein is CASSSGGVTNEKLFF.

This clone was recorded once. V usage is TRBV6-5 and J usage is TRBJ2-5; 10 bases agree with TRBD2. CDR1 MNHEY and CDR2 SVGAGI come from the germline V gene. This CDR3 region has 15 residues. Trimming removed 7 bases from V and 1 base from J; junction bases left unmatched: 6. The CDR3 DNA reads TGTGCCAGCACCGAACTAGCGGGAATCCAAGAGACCCAGTACTTC. This encodes CASTELAGIQETQYF.